This TCR beta chain was retrieved from a study of cytomegalovirus exposure and HLA in healthy donors. This CDR3 is 14 amino acids long. Of note for this clone: Its specificity is not known.

Overall study results and limits: Most TCR beta V segments were productive about 87% or about 30% of the time in an earlier analysis. When a later analysis was performed, an Asian-associated ancestry cluster reportedly had fewer N-insertions than the roughly 670-donor mean. Association of a missense DCLRE1C variant with TCR beta V- and J-gene trimming was reported in a later analysis. In the analysis, some V segments, TRBV6-2 and TRBV6-3 included, were excluded as indistinguishable.

With 60 Vbeta and 13 Jbeta primers, the PCR was carried out. Sequencing used immunoSEQ multiplex PCR; TCRdb keeps in-frame clones, though not all of them. Seen here are 100,000 or so clones, over 60% observed once, and the top ten hold over 4%. This clonotype was sampled from a female donor in good health and CMV-seropositive. Sequencing input: PBMCs. The V call is TRBV12-2, the J call TRBJ2-7; the table calls TRBD2, which could not be checked here. TRBV12-2 is noted as a pseudogene. The CDR3 DNA reads TGTGCAAGGGCCCGAGGGCCAGTAATAAGGGAGCAGTACTTC. This translates into CARARGPVIREQYF.